Reported below is one T cell receptor (beta chain). Other DNA sequences in this sample translate to the same CDR3. Between the trimmed V and J ends, which lost 4 bases and 1 base, there was a span of 4 bases. CDR1 is SQVTM, CDR2 ANQGSEA, per germline. The CDR3 sequence is 11 residues long. This specimen belongs to a study of blood T cell repertoires in COVID-19. The wider study: COVID-19 samples collected from the United States, Italy and Spain covered acute and convalescent phases. From T cells, B-cell-depleted T cells, or PBMCs came the material, which was cDNA or gDNA.

In the authors' workflow: Counts of nucleated cells, estimated from reference gene primer amplification, were obtained. Data came from immunoSEQ multiplex PCR; TCRdb stores just in-frame clones and leaves some out. That table supplies the V and J calls and clone size; D and trimming were determined from the DNA. Among roughly 180,000 clones listed, over 70% were seen once. The Seattle patients, enrolled during active infection, were followed longitudinally. The receptor was isolated from a woman between 35 and 50 years old with COVID-19, enrolled during active disease. The V gene is TRBV29-1, the J gene TRBJ1-1, with unresolved D. Specimen: peripheral blood. CDR3 sequence (DNA): TGCAGCGTTGGGAGGAACACTGAAGCTTTCTTT. As protein: CSVGRNTEAFF.